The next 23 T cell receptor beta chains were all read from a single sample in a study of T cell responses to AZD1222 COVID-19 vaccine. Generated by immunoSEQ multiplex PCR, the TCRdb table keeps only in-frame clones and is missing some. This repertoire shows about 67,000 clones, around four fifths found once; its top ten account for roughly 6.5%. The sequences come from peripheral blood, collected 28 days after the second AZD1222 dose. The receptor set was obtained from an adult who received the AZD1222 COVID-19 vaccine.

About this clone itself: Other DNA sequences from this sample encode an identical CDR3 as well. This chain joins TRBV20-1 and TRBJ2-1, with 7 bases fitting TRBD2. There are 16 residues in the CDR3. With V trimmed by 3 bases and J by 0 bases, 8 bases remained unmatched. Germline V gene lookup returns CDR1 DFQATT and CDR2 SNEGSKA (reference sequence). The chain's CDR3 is CSASLAAQYSYNEQFF. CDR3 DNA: TGCAGTGCTAGTCTAGCGGCCCAATACTCCTACAATGAGCAGTTCTTC.

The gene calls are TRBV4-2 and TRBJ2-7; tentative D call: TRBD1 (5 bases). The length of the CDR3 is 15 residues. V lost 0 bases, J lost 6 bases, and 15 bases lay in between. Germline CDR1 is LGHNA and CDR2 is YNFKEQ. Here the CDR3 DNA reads TGTGCCAGCAGCCAAGAGGGGCCCCAGAGCCTCGAGCAGTACTTC. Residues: CASSQEGPQSLEQYF.

CDR3 nucleotides: TGTGCCAGCAGTCCGGGGGGTGAAGCTTTCTTT. Translation: CASSPGGEAFF. The V gene is TRBV3-1 (or the pseudogene TRBV3-2), the J gene TRBJ1-1; D may be TRBD1 (5 bases). CDR1 is LGHDT and CDR2 is YNNKEL in the germline V gene (reference sequence). Between the trimmed V and J ends, which lost 6 bases and 7 bases, there was a span of 9 bases. The CDR3 has 11 amino acids.

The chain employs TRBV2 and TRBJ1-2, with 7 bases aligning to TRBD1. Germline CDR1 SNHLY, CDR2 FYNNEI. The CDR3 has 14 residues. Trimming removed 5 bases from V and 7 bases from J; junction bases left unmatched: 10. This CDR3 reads CASSLGVRQGGYTF. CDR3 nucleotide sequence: TGTGCCAGCAGTTTGGGGGTAAGACAGGGTGGCTACACCTTC. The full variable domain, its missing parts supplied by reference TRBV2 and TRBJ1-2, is EPEVTQTPSHQVTQMGQEVILRCVPISNHLYFYWYRQILGQKVEFLVSFYNNEISEKSEIFDDQFSVERPDGSNFTLKIRSTKLEDSAMYFCASSLGVRQGGYTFGSGTRLTVV.

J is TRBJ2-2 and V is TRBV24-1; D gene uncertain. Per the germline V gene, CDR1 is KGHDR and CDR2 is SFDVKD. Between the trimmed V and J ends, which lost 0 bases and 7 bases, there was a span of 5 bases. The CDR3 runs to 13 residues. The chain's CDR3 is CATSDLLGGELFF. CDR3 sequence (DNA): TGTGCCACCAGTGATTTGCTAGGCGGGGAGCTGTTTTTT.

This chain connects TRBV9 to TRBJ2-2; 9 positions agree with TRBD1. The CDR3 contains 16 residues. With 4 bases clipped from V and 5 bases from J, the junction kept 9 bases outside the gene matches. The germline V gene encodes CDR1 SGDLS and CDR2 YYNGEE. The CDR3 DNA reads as TGTGCCAGCAGCAGGCGGACAGGGGTGGGTACCGGGGAGCTGTTTTTT. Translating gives CASSRRTGVGTGELFF.

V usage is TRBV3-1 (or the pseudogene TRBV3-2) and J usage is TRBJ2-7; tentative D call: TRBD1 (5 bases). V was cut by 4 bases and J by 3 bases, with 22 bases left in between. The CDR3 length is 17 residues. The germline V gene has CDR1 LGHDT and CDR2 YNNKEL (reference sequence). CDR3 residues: CASSPPTIQGLYYEQYF. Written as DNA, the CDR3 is TGTGCCAGCAGCCCCCCCACGATTCAGGGCCTTTACTACGAGCAGTACTTC.

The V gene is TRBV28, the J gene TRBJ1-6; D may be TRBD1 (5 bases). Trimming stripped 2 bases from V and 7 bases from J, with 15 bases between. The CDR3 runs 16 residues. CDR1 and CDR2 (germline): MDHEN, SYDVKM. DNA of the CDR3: TGTGCCAGCAGTTTAGCCCCCCCGGGACCCAATTCACCCCTCCACTTT. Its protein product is CASSLAPPGPNSPLHF. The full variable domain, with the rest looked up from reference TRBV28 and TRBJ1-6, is DVKVTQSSRYLVKRTGEKVFLECVQDMDHENMFWYRQDPGLGLRLIYFSYDVKMKEKGDIPEGYSVSREKKERFSLILESASTNQTSMYLCASSLAPPGPNSPLHFGNGTRLTVT.

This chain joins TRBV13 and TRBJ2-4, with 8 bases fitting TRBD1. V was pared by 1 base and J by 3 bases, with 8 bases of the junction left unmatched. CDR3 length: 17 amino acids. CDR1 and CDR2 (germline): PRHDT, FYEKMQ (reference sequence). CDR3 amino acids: CASSLERTGRYKNIQYF. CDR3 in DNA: TGTGCCAGCAGCTTAGAGCGGACAGGGAGATACAAAAACATTCAGTACTTC.

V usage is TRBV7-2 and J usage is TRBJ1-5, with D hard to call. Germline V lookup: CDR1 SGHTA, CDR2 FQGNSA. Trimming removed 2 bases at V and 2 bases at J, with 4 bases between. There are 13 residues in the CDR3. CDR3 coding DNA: TGTGCCAGCAGCTTAAAGGGCAATCAGCCCCAGCATTTT. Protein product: CASSLKGNQPQHF.

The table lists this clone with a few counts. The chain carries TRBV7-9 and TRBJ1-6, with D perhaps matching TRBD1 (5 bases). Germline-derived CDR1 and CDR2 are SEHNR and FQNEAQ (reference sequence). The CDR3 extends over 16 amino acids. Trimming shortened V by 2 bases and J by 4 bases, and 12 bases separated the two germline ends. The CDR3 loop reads CASSLRRDGYNSPLHF. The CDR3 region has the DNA TGTGCCAGCAGCTTACGACGGGACGGTTATAATTCACCCCTCCACTTT.

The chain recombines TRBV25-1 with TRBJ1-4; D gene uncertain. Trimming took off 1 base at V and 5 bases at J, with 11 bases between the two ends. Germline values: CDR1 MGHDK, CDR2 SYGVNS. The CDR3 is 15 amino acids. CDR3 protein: CASSEWHLGNEKLFF. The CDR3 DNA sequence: TGTGCCAGCAGTGAATGGCACCTGGGGAATGAAAAACTGTTTTTT.

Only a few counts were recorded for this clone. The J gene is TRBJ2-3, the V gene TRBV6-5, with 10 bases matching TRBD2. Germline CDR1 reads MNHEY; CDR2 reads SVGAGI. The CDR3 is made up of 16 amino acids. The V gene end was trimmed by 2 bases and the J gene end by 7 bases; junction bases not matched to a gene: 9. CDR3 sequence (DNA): TGTGCCAGCAGTTACGGTGGTAGCGGGGGGCCTCATACGCAGTATTTT. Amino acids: CASSYGGSGGPHTQYF.

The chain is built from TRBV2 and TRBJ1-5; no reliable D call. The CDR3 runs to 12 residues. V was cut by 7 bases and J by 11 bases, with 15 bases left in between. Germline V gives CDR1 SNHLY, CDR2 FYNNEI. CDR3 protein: CASKNPPGTQHF. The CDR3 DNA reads TGTGCCAGCAAAAACCCCCCCGGGACCCAGCATTTT.

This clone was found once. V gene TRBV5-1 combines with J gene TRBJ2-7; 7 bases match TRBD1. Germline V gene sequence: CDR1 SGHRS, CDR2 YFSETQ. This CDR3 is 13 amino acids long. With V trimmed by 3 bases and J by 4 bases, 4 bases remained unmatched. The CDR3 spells CASSSTGRYEQYF. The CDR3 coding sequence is TGCGCCAGCAGCTCGACAGGGCGATACGAGCAGTACTTC. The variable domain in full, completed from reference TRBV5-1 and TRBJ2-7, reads KAGVTQTPRYLIKTRGQQVTLSCSPISGHRSVSWYQQTPGQGLQFLFEYFSETQRNKGNFPGRFSGRQFSNSRSEMNVSTLELGDSALYLCASSSTGRYEQYFGPGTRLTVT.

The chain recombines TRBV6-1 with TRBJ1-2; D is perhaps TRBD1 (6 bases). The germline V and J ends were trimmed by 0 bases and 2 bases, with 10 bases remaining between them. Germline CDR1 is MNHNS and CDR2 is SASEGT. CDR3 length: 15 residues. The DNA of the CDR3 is TGTGCCAGCAGTGAAGCGAACAGGGTCAACTATGGCTACACCTTC. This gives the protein CASSEANRVNYGYTF.

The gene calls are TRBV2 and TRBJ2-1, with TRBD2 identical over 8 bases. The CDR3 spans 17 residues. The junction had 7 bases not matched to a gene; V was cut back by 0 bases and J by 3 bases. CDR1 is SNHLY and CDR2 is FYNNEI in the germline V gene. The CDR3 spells CASSEALLAGGYNEQFF. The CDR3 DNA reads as TGTGCCAGCAGTGAAGCGCTTCTCGCGGGGGGCTACAATGAGCAGTTCTTC.

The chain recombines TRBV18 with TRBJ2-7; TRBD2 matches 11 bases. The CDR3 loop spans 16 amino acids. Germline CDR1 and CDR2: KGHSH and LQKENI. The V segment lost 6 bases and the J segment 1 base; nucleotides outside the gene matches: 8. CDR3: CASSPPTSGGSYEQYF. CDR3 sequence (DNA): TGTGCCAGCTCTCCTCCTACTAGCGGGGGTTCCTACGAGCAGTACTTC.

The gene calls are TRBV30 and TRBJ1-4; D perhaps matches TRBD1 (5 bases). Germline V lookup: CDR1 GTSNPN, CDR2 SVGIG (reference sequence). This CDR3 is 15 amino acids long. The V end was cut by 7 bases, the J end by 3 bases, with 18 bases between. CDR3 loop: CAYLTDVVANEKLFF. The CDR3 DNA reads TGTGCCTACCTGACAGATGTTGTGGCTAATGAAAAACTGTTTTTT.

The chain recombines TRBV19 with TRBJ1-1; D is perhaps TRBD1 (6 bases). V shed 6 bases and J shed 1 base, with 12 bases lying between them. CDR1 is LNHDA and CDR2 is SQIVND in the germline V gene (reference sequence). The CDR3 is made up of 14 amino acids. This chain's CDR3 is CASRWGAGNTEAFF. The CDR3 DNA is TGTGCCAGTAGATGGGGGGCTGGGAACACTGAAGCTTTCTTT.

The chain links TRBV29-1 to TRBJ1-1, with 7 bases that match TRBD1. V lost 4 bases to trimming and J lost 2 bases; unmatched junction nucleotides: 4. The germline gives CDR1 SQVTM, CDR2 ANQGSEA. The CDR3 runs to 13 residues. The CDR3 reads CSVAGGTNTEAFF. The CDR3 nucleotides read TGCAGCGTTGCAGGGGGTACAAACACTGAAGCTTTCTTT.

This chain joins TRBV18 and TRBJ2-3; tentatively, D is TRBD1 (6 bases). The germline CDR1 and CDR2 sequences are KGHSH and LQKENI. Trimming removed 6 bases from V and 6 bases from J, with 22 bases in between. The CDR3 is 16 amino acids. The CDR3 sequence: CASSSRAAGARDTQYF. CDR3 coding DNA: TGTGCCAGCTCCTCCCGGGCGGCAGGGGCGAGGGATACGCAGTATTTT.

The CDR3 region has the DNA TGTGCCAGCAGTTTGAGGGCTATCACTGAAGCTTTCTTT. This translates into CASSLRAITEAFF. The genes are TRBV12-3 or TRBV12-4 and TRBJ1-1; D remains unclear. The V end lost 3 bases, the J end lost 4 bases, and 9 bases lay between the germline ends. This CDR3 has 13 residues.